The clone carrying this T cell receptor (beta chain) came up once. Its specificity is unknown. The data were obtained in a study of cytomegalovirus exposure and HLA in healthy donors. Study results and caveats: Exclusion applied to some V segments, including TRBV6-2 and TRBV6-3, as they were indistinguishable. The authors confirmed in vitro that a few CMV-associated chains were specific for CMV antigens. A later analysis revealed that TCR association rates differed between HLA loci, peaking at DRB1 and bottoming out at HLA-C.

CDR3 length: 11 residues. Germline assignment: CDR1 DFQATT and CDR2 SNEGSKA (reference sequence). V was shortened by 0 bases and J by 7 bases, with 6 bases between the two germline ends. This PCR relied on a set of 60 Vbeta primers and 13 Jbeta primers. TCRdb keeps only in-frame clones here, not all; method: immunoSEQ multiplex PCR. The sample records some 98,000 clones, under 75% being singletons. The rearrangement uses TRBV20-1 and TRBJ2-5; D gene unclear. The TCR was taken from a man aged 45-60 years in good health and CMV-seronegative. The sequenced material came from PBMCs. In DNA, the CDR3 is TGCAGTGCTAGAGAATCAGGGACCCAGTACTTC. Its translation: CSARESGTQYF.